This entry features one TCR beta chain sequence. The antigen remains unidentified. Trimming stripped 5 bases from V and 6 bases from J, with 11 bases between. The CDR3 is made up of 13 amino acids. Germline CDR1 and CDR2: SGHAT and FQNNGV. Using its own MiXCR run on the 5' RACE reads, TCRdb lists one record per CDR3 protein. Of 550,000 to 700,000 distinct CDR3 sequences listed, over 8.5% are singletons. These data come from a study of identical twins. Findings and limits, study-wide: In zero-insertion analyses, partial confounding could arise from invariant MAIT and iNKT cells.

The data were also submitted as part of a second study, on yellow fever vaccine responses in identical twins.

The receptor comes from a woman aged 18-29 years in good health. The V and J genes are TRBV11-2 and TRBJ2-1; D might be TRBD2 (6 bases). Specimen: PBMCs. The CDR3 loop is CASSDGRGNEQFF. CDR3 nucleotides: TGTGCCAGCAGCGATGGGCGGGGCAATGAGCAGTTCTTC.